These T cell receptor beta chains were read from a single sample in a study of immune evolution from preneoplasia to lung adenocarcinoma. Libraries were prepared by immunoSEQ multiplex PCR; TCRdb keeps only in-frame clonotypes and omits some of them. The table lists around 40,000 clones, 65% to 80% of them singletons. Material for sequencing was FFPE invasive lung adenocarcinoma tissue. Source of these receptors: a person between 55 and 70 years old with lung adenocarcinoma. Each CDR3 is given with its conserved first and last residue. D genes are given only for firm matches. The size entry is marked missing in some rows and otherwise reads once, few, many or a size class.

d_call: NA; v_call: TRBV25-1; clone_size: once; j_call: TRBJ2-2; cdr3_nt: TGTGCCAGCTCCGGACAGCAGAGCGGGGAGCTGTTTTTT; cdr3_aa: CASSGQQSGELFF
d_call: NA; v_call: TRBV4-2; clone_size: NA; j_call: TRBJ2-3; cdr3_nt: TGTGCCAGCAGTCAAACGCTCAGGTCTGATACGCAGTATTTT; cdr3_aa: CASSQTLRSDTQYF
d_call: NA; v_call: TRBV2; clone_size: few; j_call: TRBJ2-6; cdr3_nt: TGTGCCAGCAGTGAACCCTACAGGCCCAGCTCTGGGGCCAACGTCCTGACTTTC; cdr3_aa: CASSEPYRPSSGANVLTF
d_call: NA; v_call: TRBV29-1; clone_size: NA; j_call: TRBJ1-2; cdr3_nt: TGCAGCGTTAACACTAACTATGGCTACACCTTC; cdr3_aa: CSVNTNYGYTF
d_call: NA; v_call: TRBV11-2; clone_size: few; j_call: TRBJ2-1; cdr3_nt: TGTGCCAGCAGCCCCGGGCGAGCCCAGTTCTTC; cdr3_aa: CASSPGRAQFF
d_call: TRBD2; v_call: TRBV28; clone_size: NA; j_call: TRBJ2-7; cdr3_nt: TGTGCCAGCAGGACGGCGGGAGGCTCCTACGAGCAGTACTTC; cdr3_aa: CASRTAGGSYEQYF
d_call: NA; v_call: TRBV7-9; clone_size: NA; j_call: TRBJ2-5; cdr3_nt: TGTGCCAGCAGCTTAGGAGGGGGAGAGGCAGAGACCCAGTACTTC; cdr3_aa: CASSLGGGEAETQYF
d_call: NA; v_call: TRBV27; clone_size: NA; j_call: TRBJ2-4; cdr3_nt: TGTGCCAGCAGAGGGGCGGCCAAAAACATTCAGTACTTC; cdr3_aa: CASRGAAKNIQYF
d_call: NA; v_call: TRBV9; clone_size: NA; j_call: TRBJ2-2; cdr3_nt: TGTGCCAGCAGCGTAGTGGGAGGAGTCCGCGCGAACACCGGGGAGCTGTTTTTT; cdr3_aa: CASSVVGGVRANTGELFF
d_call: NA; v_call: TRBV6-6; clone_size: NA; j_call: TRBJ1-5; cdr3_nt: TGTGCCAGCAGTTACTCCGGTAGAGGACAGCCCCAGCATTTT; cdr3_aa: CASSYSGRGQPQHF
d_call: TRBD1; v_call: TRBV18; clone_size: NA; j_call: TRBJ2-4; cdr3_nt: TGTGCCAGCTCACCACCGGACAGGGCTGTAAACATTCAGTACTTC; cdr3_aa: CASSPPDRAVNIQYF
d_call: NA; v_call: TRBV30; clone_size: NA; j_call: TRBJ1-4; cdr3_nt: TGTGCCTGGAGTAAAAACCCCGCTAATGAAAAACTGTTTTTT; cdr3_aa: CAWSKNPANEKLFF
d_call: NA; v_call: TRBV5-1; clone_size: NA; j_call: TRBJ2-2; cdr3_nt: TGCGCCAGCAGCCCCCAACCAGGCCCTCGGGAGCTGTTTTTT; cdr3_aa: CASSPQPGPRELFF
d_call: TRBD2; v_call: TRBV28; clone_size: NA; j_call: TRBJ2-1; cdr3_nt: TGTGCCAGCACTTCCCCGTCCACGGGACTAGCGGGAGTGCAGTTCTTC; cdr3_aa: CASTSPSTGLAGVQFF
d_call: NA; v_call: TRBV5-1; clone_size: NA; j_call: TRBJ2-7; cdr3_nt: TGCGCCAGCAGCTTAGGCTCACCTCAGGAGCAGTACTTC; cdr3_aa: CASSLGSPQEQYF
d_call: NA; v_call: TRBV7-9; clone_size: NA; j_call: TRBJ1-4; cdr3_nt: TGTGCCAGCAGCACCAGGGGCGACCCGGAAAAACTGTTTTTT; cdr3_aa: CASSTRGDPEKLFF
d_call: TRBD1; v_call: TRBV28; clone_size: NA; j_call: TRBJ1-5; cdr3_nt: TGTGCCAGCAGTTTAGAAGGGGCAACAGGGGGTAATCAGCCCCAGCATTTT; cdr3_aa: CASSLEGATGGNQPQHF
d_call: NA; v_call: TRBV11-1; clone_size: medium-sized; j_call: TRBJ2-7; cdr3_nt: TGTGCCAGCAGATTAACACCCGACAGTCCCTACGAGCAGTACTTC; cdr3_aa: CASRLTPDSPYEQYF
d_call: NA; v_call: TRBV30; clone_size: NA; j_call: TRBJ2-5; cdr3_nt: TGTGCCCGAGGTGGGGACGCGGGTACGGAGACCCAGTACTTC; cdr3_aa: CARGGDAGTETQYF
d_call: NA; v_call: TRBV14; clone_size: few; j_call: TRBJ2-3; cdr3_nt: TGTGCCAGCAGTATCACAGAACAATCGCCGCAGTATTTT; cdr3_aa: CASSITEQSPQYF
d_call: TRBD1; v_call: TRBV19; clone_size: NA; j_call: TRBJ1-2; cdr3_nt: TGTGCCAGTAGTATAACCGGGACAGGGGAATATGGCTACACCTTC; cdr3_aa: CASSITGTGEYGYTF
d_call: NA; v_call: TRBV5-1; clone_size: NA; j_call: TRBJ2-7; cdr3_nt: TGCGCCAGCAGCCGCGAGGGGAGTGGCTACGAGCAGTACTTC; cdr3_aa: CASSREGSGYEQYF
d_call: TRBD1; v_call: TRBV30; clone_size: NA; j_call: TRBJ1-3; cdr3_nt: TGTGCCTGGAGTGTACCAGGGGGCCACTCTGGAAACACCATATATTTT; cdr3_aa: CAWSVPGGHSGNTIYF
d_call: TRBD2; v_call: TRBV28; clone_size: NA; j_call: TRBJ2-7; cdr3_nt: TGTGCCAGCAGTTCCCCTCGTCTAGCGGCCTACGAGCAGTACTTC; cdr3_aa: CASSSPRLAAYEQYF
d_call: NA; v_call: TRBV7-2; clone_size: NA; j_call: TRBJ1-2; cdr3_nt: TGTGCCAGCAGCTTAACGTTAGGGGTTATGTATGGCTACACCTTC; cdr3_aa: CASSLTLGVMYGYTF
d_call: TRBD2; v_call: TRBV4-2; clone_size: few; j_call: TRBJ2-4; cdr3_nt: TGTGCCAGCAGCCGCACTAGCGGGAGGGCCGCGGACATTCAGTACTTC; cdr3_aa: CASSRTSGRAADIQYF
d_call: TRBD1; v_call: TRBV9; clone_size: few; j_call: TRBJ2-7; cdr3_nt: TGTGCCAGCTCGACAGGGGGCTGGGACGAGCAGTACTTC; cdr3_aa: CASSTGGWDEQYF
d_call: NA; v_call: TRBV28; clone_size: NA; j_call: TRBJ1-2; cdr3_nt: TGTGCTAGCAGTTTCAGAGGTTTACCTACGGATGGCTACACCTTC; cdr3_aa: CASSFRGLPTDGYTF
d_call: NA; v_call: TRBV7-8; clone_size: medium-sized; j_call: TRBJ1-1; cdr3_nt: TGTGCCAGCAGCTTTACTGGATCCACTGAAGCTTTCTTT; cdr3_aa: CASSFTGSTEAFF